This T cell receptor (beta chain) was obtained from a study of T cell responses to AZD1222 COVID-19 vaccine. Whole-study findings and limits: Reportedly, close to half of spike-specific TCRs are directed against unmutated variant regions. Receipt of two AZD1222 doses was followed by a rise in Spike-specific TCR breadth and depth.

This table comes from immunoSEQ multiplex PCR, and its TCRdb copy is limited to in-frame clones, with some not included. Of about 75,000 clones detected, approximately 89% appear once; the ten largest clones hold roughly 10%. Germline V lookup: CDR1 SGHVS, CDR2 FNYEAQ. This CDR3 has 14 amino acids. V was trimmed by 0 bases and J by 7 bases, leaving 9 bases between them. A remark on this clone: Its antigen is not known.

This sequence was found in an adult who received the MenACWY meningococcal vaccine as a control. The sample in question was peripheral blood, obtained 28 days after the second dose of the MenACWY control vaccine. V is TRBV7-6 and J is TRBJ2-2, with D unresolved. The CDR3 nucleotides read TGTGCCAGCAGCTTAGCGCCAGGTGTCGGGGAGCTGTTTTTT. This sequence encodes CASSLAPGVGELFF.